The subject of this entry is one TCR beta chain. No antigen is known for it. Only in-frame clones appear in the TCRdb table, and some are missing; sequencing was by immunoSEQ multiplex PCR. The sample yields tens of thousands of clones, over 75% seen once. The sample is drawn from a study of OX40 agonist ivuxolimab in advanced cancers. Overall study: Having had anti-PD-1, anti-PD-L1 or anti-CTLA-4 therapy before was allowed, and roughly 38% had some.

Study observations and caveats: Expanded clones belonging to CD8+ T cells outnumbered, on average, those of CD4+. In the 0.1 to 3.0 mg/kg range, CD4+ and CD8+ blood T cells had expanded clonally by week 6.

V lost 0 bases to trimming and J lost 5 bases; unmatched junction nucleotides: 12. The CDR3 contains 17 residues. Germline CDR1 and CDR2: KGHSH and LQKENI. The rearrangement uses TRBV18 and TRBJ2-5, with 7 bases fitting TRBD1. The source was CD4+ or CD8+ T cells sorted from blood, collected in a trial of the OX40 agonist ivuxolimab. The TCR comes from an adult with an advanced solid tumor such as melanoma, head and neck, liver or kidney cancer. CDR3: CASSPPGTAITRETQYF. CDR3 DNA: TGTGCCAGCTCACCACCAGGGACAGCAATTACGCGGGAGACCCAGTACTTC.